The TCR beta chain described here comes from a study of T cell repertoires in cytomegalovirus infection. Study-level background: Based on public TCR beta signatures, there were indications of CMV infection and of a matching HLA type. Study-wide results and limits: CMV-specific HLA-C-restricted TCR beta clonotypes dominated the ex vivo response.

This CDR3 is 15 amino acids long. Germline V gene data show CDR1 as MDHEN and CDR2 as SYDVKM. Deletions cut 6 bases from V and 6 bases from J, with 21 bases between. MiXCR, applied by TCRdb to the reads, yields one record per CDR3 protein. The sample lists around 740,000 distinct CDR3 sequences; approximately 34% were seen once. Concerning this clonotype: The target antigen is unknown.

This sequence was found in a human donor in good health (CMV status not recorded). Some clones in this sample may be carry-over from other donors' samples. The rearrangement joins TRBV28 to TRBJ2-7, with D unresolved. Sequencing was done on a sample of PBMCs. CDR3 DNA sequence: TGTGCCAGCAGCCGATTGGACGGGCTCTCCACCGAGCAGTACTTC. Amino acids: CASSRLDGLSTEQYF.